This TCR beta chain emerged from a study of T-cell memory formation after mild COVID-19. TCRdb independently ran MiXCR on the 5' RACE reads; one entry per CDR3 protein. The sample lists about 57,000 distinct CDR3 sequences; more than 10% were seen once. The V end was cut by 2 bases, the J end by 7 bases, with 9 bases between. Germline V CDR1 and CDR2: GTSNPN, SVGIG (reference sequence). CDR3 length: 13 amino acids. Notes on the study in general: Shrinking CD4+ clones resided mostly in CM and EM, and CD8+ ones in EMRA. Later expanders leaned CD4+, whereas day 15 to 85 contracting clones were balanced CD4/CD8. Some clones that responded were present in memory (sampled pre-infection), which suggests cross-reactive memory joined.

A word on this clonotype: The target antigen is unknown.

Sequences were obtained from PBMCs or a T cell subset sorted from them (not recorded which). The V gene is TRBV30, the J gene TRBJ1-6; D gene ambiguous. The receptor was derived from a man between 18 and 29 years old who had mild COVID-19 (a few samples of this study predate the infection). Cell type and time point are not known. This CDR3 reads CAWSSLQNSPLHF. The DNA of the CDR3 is TGTGCCTGGAGTTCACTACAGAATTCACCCCTCCACTTT.